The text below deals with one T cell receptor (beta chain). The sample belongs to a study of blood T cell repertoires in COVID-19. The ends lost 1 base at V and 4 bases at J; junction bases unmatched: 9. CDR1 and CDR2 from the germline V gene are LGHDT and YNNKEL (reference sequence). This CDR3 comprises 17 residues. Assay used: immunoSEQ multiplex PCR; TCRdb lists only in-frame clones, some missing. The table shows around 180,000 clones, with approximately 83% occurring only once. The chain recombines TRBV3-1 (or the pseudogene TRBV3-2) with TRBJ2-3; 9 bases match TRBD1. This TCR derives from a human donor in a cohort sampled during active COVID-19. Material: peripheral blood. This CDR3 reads CASSQVFGTGPPDTQYF. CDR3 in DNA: TGTGCCAGCAGCCAAGTCTTTGGGACAGGGCCCCCAGATACGCAGTATTTT.